This passage covers 10 T cell receptor beta chains from one sample sequenced in a study of cytomegalovirus exposure and HLA in healthy donors. It was with 60 Vbeta and 13 Jbeta primers that the PCR ran. Repertoires were generated with immunoSEQ multiplex PCR, while TCRdb's copy carries only in-frame clones and drops some. There are some 130,000 clones in the sample; over 60% occur only once, and around 2% lies in the top ten. The sample taken for sequencing was PBMCs. The receptors shown here come from a man aged 30 to 45 in good health and CMV-seronegative.

This clone is a singleton in its sample. CDR3 nucleotide sequence: TGTGCCAGTTCCAGCGTGAGCTCCTACGAGCAGTACTTC. This codes for CASSSVSSYEQYF. V usage is TRBV19 and J usage is TRBJ2-7; D remains ambiguous. The V and J ends lost 8 bases and 0 bases respectively, with 11 bases between them. Germline loops: CDR1 LNHDA, CDR2 SQIVND (reference sequence). The length of the CDR3 is 13 residues.

This clone was counted only a few times. The V and J genes are TRBV6-5 and TRBJ2-7; 7 nucleotides line up with TRBD2. This CDR3 is built from 13 residues. Germline CDR1 and CDR2: MNHEY and SVGAGI. After removal of 7 bases from V and 5 bases from J, the junction contained 8 bases not matched to a gene. The CDR3 DNA follows: TGTGCCAGCAACCAGGGAGGGTCCCACGAGCAGTACTTC. Its translation is CASNQGGSHEQYF.

Of note for this clone: The conserved closing phenylalanine or tryptophan is absent in this CDR3, likely reflecting a read error. It is unclear where the CDR3 begins or ends on the DNA, so no DNA is shown, and the CDR3 is as TCRdb lists it. The chain combines TRBV25-1 with TRBJ2-7; the table calls TRBD2, which could not be checked here. The germline gives CDR1 MGHDK, CDR2 SYGVNS. Including both end residues, the CDR3 is 8 amino acids long. The CDR3 protein is CASIPSLR.

In its sample, this clone was seen a few times. The rearrangement uses TRBV7-9 and TRBJ2-1; D not resolved. Germline V gives CDR1 SEHNR, CDR2 FQNEAQ (reference sequence). This CDR3 is built from 15 residues. The V end was cut by 6 bases, the J end by 2 bases, with 14 bases between. CDR3: CASRSGGTPYNEQFF. For the CDR3, the DNA is TGTGCCAGCAGGTCGGGTGGCACCCCCTACAATGAGCAGTTCTTC.

The chain links TRBV18 to TRBJ2-3; D unclear. The CDR3 loop spans 14 amino acids. Trimming left V 2 bases short and J 1 base short, with 7 bases between. CDR1 is KGHSH, CDR2 LQKENI, per germline. CDR3 coding DNA: TGTGCCAGCTCACCAGTACCGGGCACAGATACGCAGTATTTT. The encoded protein is CASSPVPGTDTQYF.

This chain connects TRBV7-2 to TRBJ2-7; 8 bases map to TRBD2. The CDR3 runs to 15 residues. Germline CDR1 is SGHTA and CDR2 is FQGNSA. V lost 5 bases, J lost 2 bases, and 8 bases stayed unmatched. The CDR3 coding sequence is TGTGCCAGCAGCCCAAGTTTCGGGAGGGCCTACGAGCAGTACTTC. This encodes CASSPSFGRAYEQYF.

The chain has TRBV2 and TRBJ2-7, with D possibly matching TRBD2 (5 bases). In germline, CDR1 is SNHLY, CDR2 FYNNEI. The CDR3 has 15 amino acids. The V gene lost 1 base and the J gene lost 5 bases, with 15 bases spanning the gap. The CDR3 DNA is TGTGCCAGCAGTGAAGATATGCCCAGGCGGGACGAGCAGTACTTC. It codes for CASSEDMPRRDEQYF.

The chain employs TRBV27 and TRBJ1-5; possible D gene TRBD1, 5 bases. Trimming shortened V by 5 bases and J by 4 bases, and 12 bases separated the two germline ends. The CDR3 covers 14 residues. From germline, CDR1 is MNHEY and CDR2 SMNVEV (reference sequence). CDR3 in amino acids: CASSPATVNQPQHF. Here the CDR3 DNA reads TGTGCCAGCAGTCCCGCGACAGTTAATCAGCCCCAGCATTTT.

With respect to this clone: The junction does not match germline at one end; this may be a read error. The CDR3 sequence is CVSSPLGLAGDEQYF. DNA for the CDR3: TGTGTCAGCAGTCCGTTGGGACTAGCGGGAGACGAGCAGTACTTC. The gene calls are TRBV6-5 and TRBJ2-7, with 14 bases fitting TRBD2. This CDR3 is 15 amino acids long. The V gene's germline CDR1 is MNHEY and CDR2 SVGAGI.

V usage is TRBV25-1 and J usage is TRBJ2-5, with D perhaps matching TRBD2 (6 bases). CDR3 length equals 16 residues. CDR1 MGHDK and CDR2 SYGVNS come from the germline V gene. Trimming cost V 4 bases and J 0 bases, with 15 bases left between them. CDR3 sequence reads: CASSAALVADQETQYF. In DNA form, the CDR3 reads TGTGCCAGCAGTGCCGCCCTGGTAGCGGACCAAGAGACCCAGTACTTC.